One T cell receptor (beta chain) is described in this entry. Here immunoSEQ multiplex PCR was the method, and the copy in TCRdb shows in-frame clones only, minus some. This table has approximately 400,000 clones, about 89% appearing once. The sample belongs to a study of blood T cell repertoires in COVID-19. The V end lost 0 bases, the J end lost 6 bases, and 10 bases lay between the germline ends. The CDR3 consists of 14 residues. Germline assignment: CDR1 SGHKS and CDR2 YYEKEE (reference sequence). The chain joins TRBV5-5 to TRBJ1-5; D is undetermined. This TCR derives from a woman between 40 and 55 years old who had been exposed to COVID-19. Sample: PBMCs or T cells enriched from blood (not recorded which). The CDR3 DNA reads as TGTGCCAGCAGCTTGGGGATGGGAGGTCAGCCCCAGCATTTT. This sequence encodes CASSLGMGGQPQHF.